The 2 T cell receptor beta chains given below trace back to one sample, sequenced in a study of T cell responses to AZD1222 COVID-19 vaccine. Sequenced by immunoSEQ multiplex PCR; TCRdb stores in-frame clones only, minus some. The sample holds 87,000 or so clones, around 90% seen once. The sequenced sample was peripheral blood, obtained on day 0 of AZD1222 vaccination. Receptors were obtained from an adult in good health.

The V gene is TRBV5-1, the J gene TRBJ2-1, with TRBD2 matching 11 bases. Looked up from germline, CDR1 is SGHRS and CDR2 is YFSETQ. The CDR3 contains 15 residues. Trimming took 3 bases from V and 14 from J; bases not matched to a gene: 13. The CDR3 loop is CASSYTLAGETDEFF. CDR3 DNA: TGCGCCAGCAGCTATACACTAGCGGGGGAAACGGATGAGTTCTTC. The full variable domain, with the rest looked up from reference TRBV5-1 and TRBJ2-1, is KAGVTQTPRYLIKTRGQQVTLSCSPISGHRSVSWYQQTPGQGLQFLFEYFSETQRNKGNFPGRFSGRQFSNSRSEMNVSTLELGDSALYLCASSYTLAGETDEFFGPGTRLTVL.

This clone was seen once. The gene calls are TRBV6-4 and TRBJ1-2; D is perhaps TRBD1 (6 bases). This CDR3 has 15 residues. V lost 0 bases, J lost 7 bases, and 15 bases lay in between. Looked up from germline, CDR1 is MRHNA and CDR2 is SNTAGT. The CDR3 loop reads CASSDSTGGTGGYTF. As DNA, the CDR3 is TGTGCCAGCAGTGACTCGACGGGGGGCACGGGTGGCTACACCTTC.